Listed here are 5 T cell receptor beta chains from one sample, sequenced in a study of blood T cells in healthy people across ages. Primed by a sample-barcoded 5' primer and a J-beta primer mix, a second PCR proceeded for roughly 7 to 11 cycles. Each CDR3 protein gets one entry after TCRdb re-called the 5' RACE reads with MiXCR. The profile shows more than 800,000 distinct CDR3 sequences, around 45% of them singletons. Sequences were obtained from blood. Receptors originate from a woman aged 55-75 years in good health.

This chain uses TRBV18 with TRBJ2-6; tentative D call: TRBD2 (6 bases). Germline V gene lookup returns CDR1 KGHSH and CDR2 LQKENI. CDR3 length: 15 residues. V lost 6 bases, J lost 4 bases, and 13 bases lay in between. CDR3 in amino acids: CASSTGGPGANVLTF. The CDR3 DNA reads as TGTGCCAGCTCGACCGGGGGACCCGGGGCCAACGTCCTGACTTTC.

V usage is TRBV3-1 and J usage is TRBJ2-1; D unresolved. Germline CDR1 reads LGHDT; CDR2 reads YNNKEL (reference sequence). The CDR3 consists of 13 residues. Trimming cost V 0 bases and J 12 bases, with 12 bases left between them. CDR3 loop: CASSQDLLGMQFF. Here the CDR3 DNA reads TGTGCCAGCAGCCAAGATCTTTTAGGGATGCAGTTCTTC.

In the case of this clonotype: At one boundary the junction diverges from the germline segment, which might be a read error. DNA for the CDR3: TGTGTCAGCAGACAAAGCGGGACCTCCTACAATGAGCAGTTCTTC. It specifies CVSRQSGTSYNEQFF. This rearrangement joins TRBV6-2 or TRBV6-3 to TRBJ2-1, with TRBD2 matching over 7 bases. Germline V gives CDR1 MNHEY, CDR2 SVGEGT. This CDR3 is 15 amino acids long.

The genes are TRBV24-1 and TRBJ2-4; TRBD1 is a possible D gene (6 bases). Trimming stripped 3 bases from V and 3 bases from J, with 11 bases between. The CDR3 is made up of 15 amino acids. Germline V lookup: CDR1 KGHDR, CDR2 SFDVKD. CDR3 sequence (DNA): TGTGCCACCAGTGATCCAGGGGCGGGCAAAAACATTCAGTACTTC. It encodes CATSDPGAGKNIQYF.

The chain couples TRBV3-1 to TRBJ2-4; 12 positions match TRBD2. The J call may be wrong; the DNA end is better matched by TRBJ2-7. Germline-derived CDR1 and CDR2 are LGHDT and YNNKEL (reference sequence). This CDR3 has 15 amino acids. CDR3 DNA: TGTGCCAGCAGCCGACTACTAGCGGGAGGTTACGAGCAGTACTTC. Amino acids: CASSRLLAGGYEQYF.